This TCR beta chain was recovered during a study of blood T cell repertoires in COVID-19. Study-level background: Cohort 3 recovered donors had two negative PCRs, clearance, or symptom resolution. From T cells, B-cell-depleted T cells, or PBMCs came the material, which was cDNA or gDNA.

Sequencing was performed with immunoSEQ multiplex PCR; in TCRdb, only in-frame clones are kept and a portion is missing. The table has roughly 340,000 clones, around 87% seen once. The CDR3 consists of 15 residues. Per germline, CDR1 SGHTA and CDR2 FQGTGA. With 4 bases clipped from V and 1 base from J, the junction kept 5 bases outside the gene matches. Recruitment covered about two dozen US areas and drew participants whose ages spanned roughly 18 to 100 years. Clinical history reported by participants formed the basis on which cohorts were assigned. The rearrangement uses TRBV7-3 and TRBJ2-3, with 7 bases matching TRBD1. The specimen sequenced was PBMCs or T cells enriched from blood (not recorded which). The clonotype was recovered from a man aged 40-50 years in a cohort exposed to, infected with or recovered from COVID-19 (not recorded which). CDR3: CASSSTGTGTDTQYF. For the CDR3, the DNA is TGTGCCAGCAGCTCCACCGGGACAGGCACAGATACGCAGTATTTT.